The 18 T cell receptor beta chains listed next were all sequenced from one sample in a study of T cell responses to AZD1222 COVID-19 vaccine. Assay: immunoSEQ multiplex PCR; the TCRdb copy retains only in-frame clones and omits some. The repertoire holds approximately 170,000 clones, around nine tenths seen once, with more than 9% in the top ten. Specimen: peripheral blood, collected 28 days after the second AZD1222 dose. These receptors all stem from an adult who received the AZD1222 COVID-19 vaccine.

V is TRBV6-2 or TRBV6-3 and J is TRBJ1-5, with TRBD1 identical over 9 bases. CDR3 length equals 14 residues. V lost 5 bases, J lost 2 bases, and 1 base stayed unmatched. The germline V gene has CDR1 MNHEY and CDR2 SVGEGT. The CDR3 spells CASSRQGGNQPQHF. The CDR3 DNA follows: TGTGCCAGCAGTCGACAGGGGGGCAATCAGCCCCAGCATTTT.

The V gene is TRBV2, the J gene TRBJ2-3; TRBD2 aligns across 13 bases. From germline, CDR1 is SNHLY and CDR2 FYNNEI. V gave up 6 bases and J gave up 1 base; unmatched junction bases: 7. This CDR3 has 17 residues. The CDR3 DNA reads TGTGCCAGCAGCTATGGACTAGCGGGGGCCGGCACAGATACGCAGTATTTT. Its protein is CASSYGLAGAGTDTQYF. The entire variable domain, with the rest obtained from reference TRBV2 and TRBJ2-3, is as follows: EPEVTQTPSHQVTQMGQEVILRCVPISNHLYFYWYRQILGQKVEFLVSFYNNEISEKSEIFDDQFSVERPDGSNFTLKIRSTKLEDSAMYFCASSYGLAGAGTDTQYFGPGTRLTVL.

The sample holds one count of this clone. The gene calls are TRBV14 and TRBJ1-1; D unclear. Germline loops: CDR1 SGHDN, CDR2 FVKESK. V dropped 1 base and J dropped 7 bases, with 10 bases sitting between them. The CDR3 runs 13 residues. The CDR3 coding sequence is TGTGCCAGCAGCCAAGGGAGCAGACGTGAAGCTTTCTTT. Amino acids: CASSQGSRREAFF.

On this clone: Other DNA sequences from this sample encode an identical CDR3 as well. CDR3 sequence: CASSIVQGANTGELFF. The CDR3 DNA sequence: TGTGCCAGTAGTATCGTTCAGGGGGCGAACACCGGGGAGCTGTTTTTT. The gene calls are TRBV19 and TRBJ2-2; 7 nucleotides agree with TRBD1. The trim removed 3 bases at V and 0 bases at J, leaving 4 bases unmatched. The V gene's germline CDR1 is LNHDA and CDR2 SQIVND (reference sequence). The CDR3 totals 16 residues.

The chain uses TRBV12-3 or TRBV12-4 and TRBJ2-5; 8 bases are shared with TRBD1. The CDR3 extends over 12 amino acids. J lost 5 bases, V lost 8 bases, and 4 bases had no gene match. CDR3 amino acids: CASRTGRETQYF. In nucleotides, the CDR3 is TGTGCCAGCCGGACAGGGCGGGAGACCCAGTACTTC.

The V and J genes are TRBV5-4 and TRBJ2-3; D remains ambiguous. CDR3 size: 15 residues. CDR1 SGHNT and CDR2 YYREEE come from the germline V gene (reference sequence). V lost 0 bases and J 6 bases, leaving 14 bases between the germline ends. Here the CDR3 DNA reads TGTGCCAGCAGCTTGGGGGCCCCTGGCCCTGATACGCAGTATTTT. This codes for CASSLGAPGPDTQYF.

The V gene is TRBV6-4, the J gene TRBJ2-7; D is possibly TRBD1 (5 bases). The CDR3 sequence is 11 residues long. CDR1 and CDR2 (germline): MRHNA, SNTAGT. Trimming pared 5 bases from V and 7 bases from J, leaving 9 bases between. DNA for the CDR3: TGTGCCAGCAGTCAAGGGGTGGAGCAGTACTTC. Encoded protein: CASSQGVEQYF.

V gene TRBV2 combines with J gene TRBJ1-5, with D possibly TRBD1 on 5 matching bases. CDR3 length: 15 amino acids. Germline CDR1 is SNHLY and CDR2 is FYNNEI. The V and J ends lost 8 bases and 0 bases respectively, with 14 bases between them. The CDR3 reads CASGPQATSNQPQHF. The CDR3 DNA reads as TGTGCCAGCGGGCCACAGGCTACTAGCAATCAGCCCCAGCATTTT.

The gene calls are TRBV28 and TRBJ1-1; D is perhaps TRBD1 (6 bases). Germline V CDR1 and CDR2: MDHEN, SYDVKM. The CDR3 length is 10 residues. Trimming left V 7 bases short and J 12 bases short, with 12 bases between. The CDR3 coding sequence is TGTGCCAGCAACAGGGTGGGAACTTTCTTT. Residues: CASNRVGTFF.

V and J are TRBV11-3 and TRBJ2-2; D is uncertain. Trimming removed 1 base at V and 3 bases at J, with 9 bases between. Per germline, CDR1 SGHNT and CDR2 YENEEA. The CDR3 covers 15 residues. CDR3 sequence (DNA): TGTGCCAGCAGCTTAGTGTCCGGGTACACCGGGGAGCTGTTTTTT. Translated: CASSLVSGYTGELFF. Full variable domain (missing parts from reference TRBV11-3 and TRBJ2-2): EAGVVQSPRYKIIEKKQPVAFWCNPISGHNTLYWYLQNLGQGPELLIRYENEEAVDDSQLPKDRFSAERLKGVDSTLKIQPAELGDSAVYLCASSLVSGYTGELFFGEGSRLTVL.

This clone was seen only once. This sequence joins TRBV5-8 and TRBJ2-5, with 7 bases fitting TRBD2. CDR3 size: 15 residues. The ends lost 6 bases at V and 2 bases at J; junction bases unmatched: 10. Germline assignment: CDR1 SGHTS and CDR2 YDEGEE. This chain's CDR3 is CASTSPGLTQETQYF. In DNA, the CDR3 is TGTGCCAGCACCTCCCCGGGACTAACACAAGAGACCCAGTACTTC.

This clone appeared once. The V and J genes are TRBV6-5 and TRBJ2-5; 10 positions agree with TRBD2. This CDR3 region has 15 residues. Germline V lookup: CDR1 MNHEY, CDR2 SVGAGI. V shed 6 bases and J 2 bases; nucleotides not matched to a gene: 6. The CDR3, as DNA: TGTGCCAGCAGCCGCGGACTAGCGGTACAAGAGACCCAGTACTTC. Encoded protein: CASSRGLAVQETQYF.

This sequence joins TRBV9 and TRBJ2-1, with D hard to call. V was cut by 0 bases and J by 5 bases, with 21 bases left in between. The CDR3 sequence is 18 residues long. Germline CDR1 is SGDLS and CDR2 is YYNGEE. The CDR3: CASSVATAASRVNNEQFF. Here the CDR3 DNA reads TGTGCCAGCAGCGTAGCTACGGCAGCCTCTAGGGTTAACAATGAGCAGTTCTTC. Variable domain in full (rest from reference TRBV9 and TRBJ2-1): DSGVTQTPKHLITATGQRVTLRCSPRSGDLSVYWYQQSLDQGLQFLIQYYNGEERAKGNILERFSAQQFPDLHSELNLSSLELGDSALYFCASSVATAASRVNNEQFFGPGTRLTVL.

Only a few counts were recorded for this clone. This chain links TRBV6-5 with TRBJ1-4, with D perhaps TRBD1 (5 bases). V was pared by 6 bases and J by 7 bases, with 18 bases between. Germline-derived CDR1 and CDR2 are MNHEY and SVGAGI. This CDR3 is 15 amino acids long. The CDR3 region is CASRSAGGGIEKLFF. The CDR3 DNA follows: TGTGCCAGCAGGTCCGCGGGGGGAGGGATTGAAAAACTGTTTTTT.

This clone was seen once. This chain connects TRBV5-1 to TRBJ2-4; D gene uncertain. CDR3 size: 14 residues. The V gene's germline CDR1 is SGHRS and CDR2 YFSETQ. Trimming stripped 0 bases from V and 0 bases from J, with 4 bases between. CDR3 in amino acids: CASSLGVAKNIQYF. As DNA, the CDR3 is TGCGCCAGCAGCTTGGGGGTAGCCAAAAACATTCAGTACTTC.

This chain joins TRBV11-2 and TRBJ1-2, with D possibly TRBD1 on 6 matching bases. This CDR3 contains 18 residues. Germline V lookup: CDR1 SGHAT, CDR2 FQNNGV. Trimming removed 5 bases at V and 1 base at J, with 23 bases between. As DNA, the CDR3 is TGTGCCAGCAGCCCAGCTTTCCGCCGGGACAACCTTAACTATGGCTACACCTTC. Its translation is CASSPAFRRDNLNYGYTF.

V gene TRBV6-5 combines with J gene TRBJ2-2; 9 bases agree with TRBD2. CDR1 MNHEY and CDR2 SVGAGI come from the germline V gene. Trimming removed 7 bases from V and 4 bases from J; junction bases left unmatched: 7. This CDR3 comprises 15 residues. This chain's CDR3 is CASKRAGGRTGELFF. In DNA form, the CDR3 reads TGTGCCAGCAAACGAGCGGGGGGACGCACCGGGGAGCTGTTTTTT.

This clone was seen just once. The chain couples TRBV27 to TRBJ1-1; 8 bases are shared with TRBD1. J gave up 3 bases and V 3 bases, and 15 bases lay outside the gene matches. In germline, CDR1 is MNHEY, CDR2 SMNVEV (reference sequence). This CDR3 contains 18 residues. DNA of the CDR3: TGTGCCAGCAGTTTGAGCGGCAGGGGGCGACGAGGGGACACTGAAGCTTTCTTT. This codes for CASSLSGRGRRGDTEAFF.